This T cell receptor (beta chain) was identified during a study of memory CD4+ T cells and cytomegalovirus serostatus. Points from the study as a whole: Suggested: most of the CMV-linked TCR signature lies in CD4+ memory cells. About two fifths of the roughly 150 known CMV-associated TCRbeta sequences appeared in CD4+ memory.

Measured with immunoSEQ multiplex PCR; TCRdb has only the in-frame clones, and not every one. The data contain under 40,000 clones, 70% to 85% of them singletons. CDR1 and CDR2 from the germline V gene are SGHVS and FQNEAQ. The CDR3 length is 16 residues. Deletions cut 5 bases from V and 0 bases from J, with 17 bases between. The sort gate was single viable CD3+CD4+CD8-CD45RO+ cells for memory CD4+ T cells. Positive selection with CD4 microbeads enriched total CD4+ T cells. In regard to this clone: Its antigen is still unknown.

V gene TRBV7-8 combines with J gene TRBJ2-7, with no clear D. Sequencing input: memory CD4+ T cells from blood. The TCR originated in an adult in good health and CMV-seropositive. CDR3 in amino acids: CASSLRVRASSYEQYF. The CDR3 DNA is TGTGCCAGCAGCCTAAGAGTTCGGGCGAGCTCCTACGAGCAGTACTTC.